This T cell receptor (beta chain) was documented in a study of blood T cell repertoires in COVID-19. Trimming took 6 bases from V and 3 from J, leaving 21 bases between them. This CDR3 has 16 amino acids. Germline-derived CDR1 and CDR2 are MNHNY and SVGAGI (reference sequence). Profiling relied on immunoSEQ multiplex PCR, and the TCRdb table lists in-frame clones only, not all of them. The sample has about 370,000 clones, about 90% seen once. Sample: peripheral blood. The receptor comes from a woman aged 25 to 39 with COVID-19, enrolled during active disease. J is TRBJ2-7 and V is TRBV6-6, with D possibly being TRBD2 (6 bases). CDR3 region: CASSPGGGLRDYEQYF. The CDR3 DNA sequence: TGTGCCAGCAGCCCCGGGGGAGGTTTGCGAGACTACGAGCAGTACTTC.